This record concerns one T cell receptor (beta chain) sequence. Its antigen remains unknown. Per germline, CDR1 SNHLY and CDR2 FYNNEI. The germline V and J ends were trimmed by 2 bases and 11 bases, with 9 bases remaining between them. This CDR3 spans 12 amino acids. The data derive from a study of OX40 agonist ivuxolimab in advanced cancers. Study-wide points: More expanded clones were seen, on average, in CD8+ T cells than in CD4+. What antigens the expanded peripheral T cells recognized was never established.

Some clones are missing from TCRdb's copy, which holds only in-frame ones; the method was immunoSEQ multiplex PCR. Of around 100,000 clones listed, roughly 90% are singletons. It was autoimmune disease history or systemic immunosuppression that excluded patients. The receptor was isolated from an adult with an advanced solid tumor such as melanoma, head and neck, liver or kidney cancer. V gene TRBV2 combines with J gene TRBJ1-4; D gene unclear. Specimen: CD4+ or CD8+ T cells sorted from blood, collected in a trial of the OX40 agonist ivuxolimab. This CDR3 reads CASSEQASKLFF. CDR3 in DNA: TGTGCCAGCAGTGAACAGGCTTCTAAACTGTTTTTT. Complete variable domain (other parts from reference TRBV2 and TRBJ1-4): EPEVTQTPSHQVTQMGQEVILRCVPISNHLYFYWYRQILGQKVEFLVSFYNNEISEKSEIFDDQFSVERPDGSNFTLKIRSTKLEDSAMYFCASSEQASKLFFGSGTQLSVL.